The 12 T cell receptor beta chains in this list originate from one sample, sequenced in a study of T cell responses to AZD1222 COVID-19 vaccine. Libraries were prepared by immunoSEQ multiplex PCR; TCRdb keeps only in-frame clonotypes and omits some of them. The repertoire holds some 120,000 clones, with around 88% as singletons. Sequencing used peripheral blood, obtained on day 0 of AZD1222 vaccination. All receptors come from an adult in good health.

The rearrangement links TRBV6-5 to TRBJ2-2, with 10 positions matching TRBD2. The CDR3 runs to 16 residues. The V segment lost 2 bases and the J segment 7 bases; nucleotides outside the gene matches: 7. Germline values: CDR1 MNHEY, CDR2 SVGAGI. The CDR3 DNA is TGTGCCAGCAGTTACCCGACAAGCGGGAGGGACGGGGAGCTGTTTTTT. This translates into CASSYPTSGRDGELFF.

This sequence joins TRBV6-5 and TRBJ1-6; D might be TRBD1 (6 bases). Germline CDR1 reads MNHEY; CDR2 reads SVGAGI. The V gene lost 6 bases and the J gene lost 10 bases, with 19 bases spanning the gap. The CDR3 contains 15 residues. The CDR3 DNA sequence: TGTGCCAGCAGGCTTCAGGGGTATAAGACATCACCCCTCCACTTT. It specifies CASRLQGYKTSPLHF.

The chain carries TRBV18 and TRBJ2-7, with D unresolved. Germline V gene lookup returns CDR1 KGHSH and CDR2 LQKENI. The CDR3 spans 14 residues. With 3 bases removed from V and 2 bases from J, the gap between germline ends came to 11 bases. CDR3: CASSPTIFTYEQYF. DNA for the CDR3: TGTGCCAGCTCACCGACCATCTTCACCTACGAGCAGTACTTC.

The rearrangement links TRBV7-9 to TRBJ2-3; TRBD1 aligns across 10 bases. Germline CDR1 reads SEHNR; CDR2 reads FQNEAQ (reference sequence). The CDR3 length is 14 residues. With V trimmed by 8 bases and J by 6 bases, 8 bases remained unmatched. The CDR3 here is CASGGDRGPDTQYF. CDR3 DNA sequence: TGTGCCAGCGGGGGGGACAGGGGACCCGATACGCAGTATTTT. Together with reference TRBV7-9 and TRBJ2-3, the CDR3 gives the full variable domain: DTGVSQNPRHKITKRGQNVTFRCDPISEHNRLYWYRQTLGQGPEFLTYFQNEAQLEKSRLLSDRFSAERPKGSFSTLEIQRTEQGDSAMYLCASGGDRGPDTQYFGPGTRLTVL.

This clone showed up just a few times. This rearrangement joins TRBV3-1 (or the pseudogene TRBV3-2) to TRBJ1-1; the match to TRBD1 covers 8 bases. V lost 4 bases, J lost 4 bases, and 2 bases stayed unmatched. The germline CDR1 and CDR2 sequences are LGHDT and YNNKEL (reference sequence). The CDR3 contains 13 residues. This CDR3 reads CASSLTGGTEAFF. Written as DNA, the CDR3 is TGTGCCAGCAGCCTTACAGGGGGCACTGAAGCTTTCTTT.

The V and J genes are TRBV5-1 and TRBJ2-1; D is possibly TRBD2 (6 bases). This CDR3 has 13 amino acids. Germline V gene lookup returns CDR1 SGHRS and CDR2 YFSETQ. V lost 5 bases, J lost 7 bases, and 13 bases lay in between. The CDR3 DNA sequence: TGCGCCAGCAGACAAGCGGGCATAAATGAGCAGTTCTTC. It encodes CASRQAGINEQFF.

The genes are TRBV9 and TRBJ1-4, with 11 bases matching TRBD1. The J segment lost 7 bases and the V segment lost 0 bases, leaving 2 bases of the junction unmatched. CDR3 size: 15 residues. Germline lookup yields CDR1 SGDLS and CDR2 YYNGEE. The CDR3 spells CASSVGGTGGEKLFF. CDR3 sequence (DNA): TGTGCCAGCAGCGTAGGAGGGACAGGGGGTGAAAAACTGTTTTTT.

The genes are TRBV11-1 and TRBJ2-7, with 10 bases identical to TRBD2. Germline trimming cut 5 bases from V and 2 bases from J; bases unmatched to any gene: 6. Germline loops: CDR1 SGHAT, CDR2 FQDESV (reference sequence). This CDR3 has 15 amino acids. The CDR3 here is CASSRTSGKTYEQYF. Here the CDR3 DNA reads TGTGCCAGCAGCCGTACTAGCGGGAAAACCTACGAGCAGTACTTC.

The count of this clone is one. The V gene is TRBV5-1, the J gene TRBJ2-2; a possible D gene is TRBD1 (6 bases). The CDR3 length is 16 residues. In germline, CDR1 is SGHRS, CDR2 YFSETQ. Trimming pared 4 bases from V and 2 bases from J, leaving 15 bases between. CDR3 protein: CASSLQGRLNTGELFF. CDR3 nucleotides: TGCGCCAGCAGCCTACAGGGACGTCTCAACACCGGGGAGCTGTTTTTT.

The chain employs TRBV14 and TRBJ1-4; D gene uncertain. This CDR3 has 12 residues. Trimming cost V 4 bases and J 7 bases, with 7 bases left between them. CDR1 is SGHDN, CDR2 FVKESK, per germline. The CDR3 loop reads CASSPWGEKLFF. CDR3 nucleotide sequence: TGTGCCAGCAGCCCATGGGGTGAAAAACTGTTTTTT.

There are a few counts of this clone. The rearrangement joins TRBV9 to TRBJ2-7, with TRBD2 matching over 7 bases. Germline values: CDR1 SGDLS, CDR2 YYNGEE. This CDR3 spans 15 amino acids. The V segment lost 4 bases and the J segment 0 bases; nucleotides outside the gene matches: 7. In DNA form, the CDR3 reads TGTGCCAGCAGCCTCCACGGACTAGACTCCTACGAGCAGTACTTC. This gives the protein CASSLHGLDSYEQYF.

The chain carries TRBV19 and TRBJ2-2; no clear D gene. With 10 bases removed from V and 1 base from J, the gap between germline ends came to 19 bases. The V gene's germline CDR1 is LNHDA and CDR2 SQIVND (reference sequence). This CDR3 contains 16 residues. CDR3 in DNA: TGTGCCACCCCCGCTGCTAAGGGCCTGAACACCGGGGAGCTGTTTTTT. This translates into CATPAAKGLNTGELFF.